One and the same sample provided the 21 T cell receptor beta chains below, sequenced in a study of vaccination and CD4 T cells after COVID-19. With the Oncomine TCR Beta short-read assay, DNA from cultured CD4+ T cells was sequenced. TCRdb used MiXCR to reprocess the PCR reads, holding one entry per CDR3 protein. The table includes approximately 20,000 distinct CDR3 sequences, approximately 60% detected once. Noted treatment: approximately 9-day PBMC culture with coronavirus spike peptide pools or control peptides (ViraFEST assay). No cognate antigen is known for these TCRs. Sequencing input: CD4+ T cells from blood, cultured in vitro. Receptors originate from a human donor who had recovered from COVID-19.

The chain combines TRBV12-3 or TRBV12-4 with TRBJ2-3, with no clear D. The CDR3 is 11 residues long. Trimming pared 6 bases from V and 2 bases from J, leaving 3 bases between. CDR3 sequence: CASSYTDTQYF. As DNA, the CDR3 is TGTGCCAGCAGCTACACAGATACGCAGTATTTT.

The CDR3 bases are TGCGCCAGCACCCAGGGACAAGTGAACACTGAAGCTTTCTTT. Translating it yields CASTQGQVNTEAFF. V and J are TRBV5-1 and TRBJ1-1; D is perhaps TRBD1 (6 bases). Germline loops: CDR1 SGHRS, CDR2 YFSETQ. The V gene lost 6 bases and the J gene lost 0 bases, with 12 bases spanning the gap. The CDR3 consists of 14 residues.

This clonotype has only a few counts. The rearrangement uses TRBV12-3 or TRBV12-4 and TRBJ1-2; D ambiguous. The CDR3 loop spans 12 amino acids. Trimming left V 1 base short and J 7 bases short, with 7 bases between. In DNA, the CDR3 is TGTGCCAGCAGTTTAGGAGAAGGTGGCTACACCTTC. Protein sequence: CASSLGEGGYTF.

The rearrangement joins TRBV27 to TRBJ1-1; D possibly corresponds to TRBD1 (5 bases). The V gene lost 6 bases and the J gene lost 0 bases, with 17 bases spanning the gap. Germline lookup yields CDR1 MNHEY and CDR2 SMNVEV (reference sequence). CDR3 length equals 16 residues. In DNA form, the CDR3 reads TGTGCCAGCAGCAAAAGGTACAGGAGAATGAACACTGAAGCTTTCTTT. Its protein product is CASSKRYRRMNTEAFF.

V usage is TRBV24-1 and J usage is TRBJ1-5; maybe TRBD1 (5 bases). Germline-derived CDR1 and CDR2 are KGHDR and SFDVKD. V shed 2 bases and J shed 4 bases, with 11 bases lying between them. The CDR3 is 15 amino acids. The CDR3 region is CATSDSGGENQPQHF. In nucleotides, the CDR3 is TGTGCCACCAGTGATTCTGGGGGGGAGAATCAGCCCCAGCATTTT.

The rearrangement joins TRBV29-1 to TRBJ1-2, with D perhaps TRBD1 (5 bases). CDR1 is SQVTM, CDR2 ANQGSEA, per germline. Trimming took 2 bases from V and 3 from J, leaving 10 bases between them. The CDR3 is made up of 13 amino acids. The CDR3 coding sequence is TGCAGCGTTGAACCAGGGAGGGACTATGGCTACACCTTC. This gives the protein CSVEPGRDYGYTF.

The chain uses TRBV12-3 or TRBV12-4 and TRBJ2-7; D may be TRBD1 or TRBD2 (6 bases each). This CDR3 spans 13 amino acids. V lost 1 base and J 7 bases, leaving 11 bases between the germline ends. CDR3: CASSLGGGSEQYF. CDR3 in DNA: TGTGCCAGCAGTTTAGGAGGGGGGAGTGAGCAGTACTTC.

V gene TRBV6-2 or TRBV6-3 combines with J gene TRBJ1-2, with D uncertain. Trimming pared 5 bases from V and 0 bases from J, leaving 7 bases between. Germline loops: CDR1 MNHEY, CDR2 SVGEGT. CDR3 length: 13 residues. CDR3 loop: CASSDFTNYGYTF. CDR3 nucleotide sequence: TGTGCCAGCAGTGATTTTACTAACTATGGCTACACCTTC.

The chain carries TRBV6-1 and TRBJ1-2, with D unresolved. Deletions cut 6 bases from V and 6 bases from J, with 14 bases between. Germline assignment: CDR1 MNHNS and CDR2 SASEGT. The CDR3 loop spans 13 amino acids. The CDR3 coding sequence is TGTGCCAGCAGACCCGCTCGATCCAATGGCTACACCTTC. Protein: CASRPARSNGYTF.

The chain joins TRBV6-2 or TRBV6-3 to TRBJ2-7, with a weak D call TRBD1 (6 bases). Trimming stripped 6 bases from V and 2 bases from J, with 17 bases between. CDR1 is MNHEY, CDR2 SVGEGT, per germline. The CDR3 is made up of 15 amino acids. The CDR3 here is CASSKNRVGTYEQYF. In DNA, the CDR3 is TGTGCCAGCAGCAAGAACAGGGTGGGGACCTACGAGCAGTACTTC.

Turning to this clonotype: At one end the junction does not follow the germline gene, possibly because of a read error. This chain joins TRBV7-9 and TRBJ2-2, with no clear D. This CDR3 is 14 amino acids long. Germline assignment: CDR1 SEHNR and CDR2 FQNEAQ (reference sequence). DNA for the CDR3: TGTGCTAGCAGCTTAGTTTCGGCAACCGGGGAGCTGTTTTTT. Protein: CASSLVSATGELFF.

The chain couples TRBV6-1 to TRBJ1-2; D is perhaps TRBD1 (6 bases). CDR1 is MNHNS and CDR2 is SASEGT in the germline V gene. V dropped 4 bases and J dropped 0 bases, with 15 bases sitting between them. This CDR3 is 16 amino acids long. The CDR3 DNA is TGTGCCAGCAGTGCCGGGACACACACTCCTAACTATGGCTACACCTTC. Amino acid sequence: CASSAGTHTPNYGYTF.

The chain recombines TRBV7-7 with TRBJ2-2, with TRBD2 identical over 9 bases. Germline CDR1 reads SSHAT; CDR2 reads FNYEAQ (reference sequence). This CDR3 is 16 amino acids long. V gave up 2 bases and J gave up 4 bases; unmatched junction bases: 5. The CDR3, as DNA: TGTGCCAGCAGCTTATCAGCGGGAGGTGTCACCGGGGAGCTGTTTTTT. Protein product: CASSLSAGGVTGELFF.

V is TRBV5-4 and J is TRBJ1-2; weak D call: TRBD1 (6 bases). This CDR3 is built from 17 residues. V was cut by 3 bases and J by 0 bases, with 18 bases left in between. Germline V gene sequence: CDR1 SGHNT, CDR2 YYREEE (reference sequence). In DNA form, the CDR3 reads TGTGCCAGCAGCTCCCTAGCCGGACAGAGAGCTAACTATGGCTACACCTTC. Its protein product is CASSSLAGQRANYGYTF.

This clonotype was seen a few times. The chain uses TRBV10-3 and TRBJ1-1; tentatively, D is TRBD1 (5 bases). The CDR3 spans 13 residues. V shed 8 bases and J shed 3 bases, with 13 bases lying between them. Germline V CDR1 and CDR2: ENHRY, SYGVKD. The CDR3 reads CAIAVGRDTEAFF. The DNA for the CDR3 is TGTGCCATCGCCGTAGGCAGGGACACTGAAGCTTTCTTT.

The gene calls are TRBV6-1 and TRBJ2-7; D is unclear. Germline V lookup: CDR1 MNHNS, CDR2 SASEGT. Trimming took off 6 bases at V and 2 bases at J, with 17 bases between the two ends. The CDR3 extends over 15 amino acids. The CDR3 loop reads CASRLGRTAPYEQYF. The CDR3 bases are TGTGCCAGCAGATTAGGGCGGACCGCCCCCTACGAGCAGTACTTC.

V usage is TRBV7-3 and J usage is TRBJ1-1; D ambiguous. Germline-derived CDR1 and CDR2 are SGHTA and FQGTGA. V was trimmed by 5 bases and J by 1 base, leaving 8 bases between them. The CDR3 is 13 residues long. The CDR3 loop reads CASSRTANTEAFF. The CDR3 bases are TGTGCCAGCAGCCGGACGGCGAACACTGAAGCTTTCTTT.

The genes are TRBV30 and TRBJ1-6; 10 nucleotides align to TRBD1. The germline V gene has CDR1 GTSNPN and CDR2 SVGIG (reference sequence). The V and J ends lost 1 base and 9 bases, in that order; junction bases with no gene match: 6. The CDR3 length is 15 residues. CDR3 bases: TGTGCCTGGAGTGAAGGACAGGGGGGGAGTTCACCCCTCCACTTT. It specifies CAWSEGQGGSSPLHF.

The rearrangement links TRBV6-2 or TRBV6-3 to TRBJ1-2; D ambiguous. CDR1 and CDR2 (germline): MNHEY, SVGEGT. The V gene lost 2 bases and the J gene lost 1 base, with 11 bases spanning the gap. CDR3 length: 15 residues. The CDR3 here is CASSYGTGYNYGYTF. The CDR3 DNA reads TGTGCCAGCAGTTACGGTACGGGTTATAACTATGGCTACACCTTC.

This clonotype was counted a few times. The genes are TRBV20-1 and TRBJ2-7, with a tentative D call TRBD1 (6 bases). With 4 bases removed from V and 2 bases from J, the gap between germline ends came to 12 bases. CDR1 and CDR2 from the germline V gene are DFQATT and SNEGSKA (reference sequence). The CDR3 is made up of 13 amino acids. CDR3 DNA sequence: TGCAGTGCTATACCGGGACACACCTACGAGCAGTACTTC. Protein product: CSAIPGHTYEQYF.

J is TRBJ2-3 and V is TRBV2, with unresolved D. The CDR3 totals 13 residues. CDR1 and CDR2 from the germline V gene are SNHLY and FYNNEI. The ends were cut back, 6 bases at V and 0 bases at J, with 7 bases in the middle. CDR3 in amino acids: CASSPLSTDTQYF. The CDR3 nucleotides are TGTGCCAGCAGCCCCTTGAGCACAGATACGCAGTATTTT. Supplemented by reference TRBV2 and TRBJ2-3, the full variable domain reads EPEVTQTPSHQVTQMGQEVILRCVPISNHLYFYWYRQILGQKVEFLVSFYNNEISEKSEIFDDQFSVERPDGSNFTLKIRSTKLEDSAMYFCASSPLSTDTQYFGPGTRLTVL.